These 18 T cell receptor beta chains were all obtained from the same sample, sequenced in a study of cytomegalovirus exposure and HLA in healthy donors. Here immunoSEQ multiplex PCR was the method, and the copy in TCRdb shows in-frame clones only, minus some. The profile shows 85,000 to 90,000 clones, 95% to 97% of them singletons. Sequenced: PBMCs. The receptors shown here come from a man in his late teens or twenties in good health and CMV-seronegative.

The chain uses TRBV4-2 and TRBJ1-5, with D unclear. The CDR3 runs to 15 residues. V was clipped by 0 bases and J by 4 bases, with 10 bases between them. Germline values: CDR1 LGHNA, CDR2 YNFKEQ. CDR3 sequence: CASSQEGAANQPQHF. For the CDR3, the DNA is TGTGCCAGCAGCCAAGAAGGCGCAGCGAATCAGCCCCAGCATTTT.

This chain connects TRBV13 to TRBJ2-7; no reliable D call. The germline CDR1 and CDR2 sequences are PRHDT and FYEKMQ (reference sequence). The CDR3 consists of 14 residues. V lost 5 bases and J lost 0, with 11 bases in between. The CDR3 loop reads CASSARLSSYEQYV. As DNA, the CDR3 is TGTGCCAGCAGCGCCAGACTGAGCTCCTACGAGCAGTACGTC.

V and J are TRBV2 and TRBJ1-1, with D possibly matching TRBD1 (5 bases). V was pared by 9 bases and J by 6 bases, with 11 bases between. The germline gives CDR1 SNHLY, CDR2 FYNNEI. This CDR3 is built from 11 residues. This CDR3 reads CASSGRAEAFF. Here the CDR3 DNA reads TGTGCCAGTTCAGGGAGGGCTGAAGCTTTCTTT.

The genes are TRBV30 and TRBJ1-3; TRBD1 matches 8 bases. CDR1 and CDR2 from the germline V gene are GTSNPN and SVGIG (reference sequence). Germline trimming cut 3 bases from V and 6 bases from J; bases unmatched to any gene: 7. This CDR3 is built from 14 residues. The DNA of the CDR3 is TGTGCCTGGAGCCTTGGGACAGGAGAAAACACCATATATTTT. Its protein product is CAWSLGTGENTIYF.

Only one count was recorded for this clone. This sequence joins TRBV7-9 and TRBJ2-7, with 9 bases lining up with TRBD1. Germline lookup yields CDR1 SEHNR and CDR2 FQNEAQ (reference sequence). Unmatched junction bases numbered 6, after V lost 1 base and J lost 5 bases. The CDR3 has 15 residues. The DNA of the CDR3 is TGTGCCAGCAGCTTAGGGGACAGGGATGTGGACGAGCAGTACTTC. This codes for CASSLGDRDVDEQYF. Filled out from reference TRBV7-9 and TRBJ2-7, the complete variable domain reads DTGVSQNPRHKITKRGQNVTFRCDPISEHNRLYWYRQTLGQGPEFLTYFQNEAQLEKSRLLSDRFSAERPKGSFSTLEIQRTEQGDSAMYLCASSLGDRDVDEQYFGPGTRLTVT.

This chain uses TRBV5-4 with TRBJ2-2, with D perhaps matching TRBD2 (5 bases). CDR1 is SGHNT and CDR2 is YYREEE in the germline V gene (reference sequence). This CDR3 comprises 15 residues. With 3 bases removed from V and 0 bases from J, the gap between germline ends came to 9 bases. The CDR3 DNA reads TGTGCCAGCAGCTCCAGCGGATCGAACACCGGGGAGCTGTTTTTT. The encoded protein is CASSSSGSNTGELFF.

The CDR3 DNA sequence: TGTGCCAGCAGTTTGGGGACAGGGGGATTCAATGGCTACACCTTC. It specifies CASSLGTGGFNGYTF. The J gene is TRBJ1-2, the V gene TRBV6-1; TRBD1 matches at 11 bases. This CDR3 spans 15 amino acids. Germline V gene sequence: CDR1 MNHNS, CDR2 SASEGT. V trimming: 5 bases; J trimming: 6 bases; junction bases outside the gene matches: 8.

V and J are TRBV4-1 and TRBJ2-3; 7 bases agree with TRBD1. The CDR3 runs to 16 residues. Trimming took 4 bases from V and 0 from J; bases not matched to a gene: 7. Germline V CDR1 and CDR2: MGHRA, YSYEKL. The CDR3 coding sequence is TGCGCCAGCAGCCCGTCGACAGGGTCTAGCACAGATACGCAGTATTTT. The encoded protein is CASSPSTGSSTDTQYF.

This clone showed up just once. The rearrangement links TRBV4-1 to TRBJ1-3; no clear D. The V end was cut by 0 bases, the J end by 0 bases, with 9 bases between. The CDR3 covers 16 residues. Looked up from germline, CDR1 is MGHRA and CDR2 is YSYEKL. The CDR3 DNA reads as TGCGCCAGCAGCCAAGACCCCCGTCCCTCTGGAAACACCATATATTTT. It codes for CASSQDPRPSGNTIYF.

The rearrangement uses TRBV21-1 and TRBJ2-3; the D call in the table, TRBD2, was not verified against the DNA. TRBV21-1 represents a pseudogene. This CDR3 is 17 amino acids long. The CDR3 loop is CAIQELAGGPGTDTQYF. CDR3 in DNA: TGTGCCATTCAGGAACTAGCGGGAGGGCCGGGCACAGATACGCAGTATTTT.

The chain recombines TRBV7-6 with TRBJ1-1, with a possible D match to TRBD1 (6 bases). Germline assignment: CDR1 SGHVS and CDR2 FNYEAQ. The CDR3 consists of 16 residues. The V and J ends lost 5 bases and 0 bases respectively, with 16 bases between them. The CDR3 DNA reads TGTGCCAGCAGCACCGATACCGGGACATTGAACACTGAAGCTTTCTTT. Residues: CASSTDTGTLNTEAFF.

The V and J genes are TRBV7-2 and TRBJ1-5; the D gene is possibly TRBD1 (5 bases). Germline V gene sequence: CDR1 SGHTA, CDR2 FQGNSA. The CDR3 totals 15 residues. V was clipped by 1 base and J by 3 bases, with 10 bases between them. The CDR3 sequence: CASSLVVGDNQPQHF. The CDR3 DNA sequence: TGTGCCAGCAGCTTAGTGGTAGGGGACAATCAGCCCCAGCATTTT.

CDR3 amino acids: CASSLWGGFDGYTF. CDR3 DNA: TGTGCCAGCAGCCTTTGGGGGGGCTTTGATGGCTACACCTTC. V is TRBV14 and J is TRBJ1-2; maybe TRBD1 (6 bases). CDR3 size: 14 residues. The V gene lost 4 bases and the J gene lost 6 bases, with 15 bases spanning the gap. CDR1 and CDR2 (germline): SGHDN, FVKESK.

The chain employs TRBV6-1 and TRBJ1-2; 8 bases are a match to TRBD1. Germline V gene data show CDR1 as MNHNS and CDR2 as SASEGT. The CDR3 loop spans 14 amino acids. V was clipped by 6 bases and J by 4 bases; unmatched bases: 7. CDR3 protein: CASRGGQDVYGYTF. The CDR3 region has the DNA TGTGCCAGCAGGGGGGGACAGGACGTCTATGGCTACACCTTC.

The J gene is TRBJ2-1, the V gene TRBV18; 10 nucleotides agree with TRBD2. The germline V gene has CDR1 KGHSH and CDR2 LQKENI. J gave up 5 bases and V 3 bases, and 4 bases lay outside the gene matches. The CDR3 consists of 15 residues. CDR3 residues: CASSPGAGGDNEQFF. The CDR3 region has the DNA TGTGCCAGCTCACCCGGAGCGGGAGGGGACAATGAGCAGTTCTTC.

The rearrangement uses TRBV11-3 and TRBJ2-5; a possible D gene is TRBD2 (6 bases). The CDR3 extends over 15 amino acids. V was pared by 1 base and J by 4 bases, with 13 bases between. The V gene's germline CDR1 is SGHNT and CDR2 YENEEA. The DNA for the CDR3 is TGTGCCAGCAGCTTAGCCCGCGGGGTTTCAGAGACCCAGTACTTC. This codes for CASSLARGVSETQYF.

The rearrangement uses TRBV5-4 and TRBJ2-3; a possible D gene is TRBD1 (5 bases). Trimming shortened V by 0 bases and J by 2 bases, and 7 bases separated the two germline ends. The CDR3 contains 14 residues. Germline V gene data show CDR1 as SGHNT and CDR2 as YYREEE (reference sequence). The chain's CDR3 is CASSLGQNTDTQYF. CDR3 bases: TGTGCCAGCAGCTTGGGACAGAACACAGATACGCAGTATTTT.

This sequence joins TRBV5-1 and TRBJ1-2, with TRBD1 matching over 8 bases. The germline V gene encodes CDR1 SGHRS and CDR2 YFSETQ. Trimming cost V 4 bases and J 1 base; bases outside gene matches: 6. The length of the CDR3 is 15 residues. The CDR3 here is CASSPGTGYNYGYTF. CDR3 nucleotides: TGCGCCAGCAGCCCCGGGACAGGATATAACTATGGCTACACCTTC.